This T cell receptor (beta chain) was captured by sequencing in a study of blood T cell repertoires in COVID-19. Using immunoSEQ multiplex PCR, the repertoire was profiled, and TCRdb retains in-frame clones only, with some absent. The table lists under 350,000 clones, over 85% of them singletons. This clone was seen a handful of times. Trimming removed 5 bases from V and 4 bases from J, with 2 bases in between. CDR1 is SGHVS, CDR2 FNYEAQ, per germline. The CDR3 has 11 residues. The chain combines TRBV7-6 with TRBJ1-4; D not certain. Sequencing was performed on PBMCs or T cells enriched from blood (not recorded which). The TCR comes from a man in his fifties or sixties who had recovered from COVID-19. The chain's CDR3 is CASSRNEKLFF. The CDR3 nucleotides read TGTGCCAGCAGCCGTAATGAAAAACTGTTTTTT. The full variable domain, with the rest looked up from reference TRBV7-6 and TRBJ1-4, is GAGVSQSPRYKVTKRGQDVALRCDPISGHVSLYWYRQALGQGPEFLTYFNYEAQQDKSGLPNDRFSAERPEGSISTLTIQRTEQRDSAMYRCASSRNEKLFFGSGTQLSVL.